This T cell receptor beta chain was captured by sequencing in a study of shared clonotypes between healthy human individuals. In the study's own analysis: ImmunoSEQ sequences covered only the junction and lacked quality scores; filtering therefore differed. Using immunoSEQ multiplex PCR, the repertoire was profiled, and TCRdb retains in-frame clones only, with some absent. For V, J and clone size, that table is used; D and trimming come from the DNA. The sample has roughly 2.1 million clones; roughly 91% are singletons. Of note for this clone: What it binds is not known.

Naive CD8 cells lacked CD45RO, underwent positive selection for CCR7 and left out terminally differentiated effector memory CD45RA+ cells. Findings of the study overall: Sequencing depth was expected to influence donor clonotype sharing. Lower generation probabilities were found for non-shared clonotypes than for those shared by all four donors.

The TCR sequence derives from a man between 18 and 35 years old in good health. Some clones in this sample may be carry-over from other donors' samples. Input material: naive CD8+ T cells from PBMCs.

The CDR3 reads CASSSRRRVLAVNTDTQYF. The CDR3 bases are TGTGCCAGCAGCTCGCGAAGGAGGGTACTAGCGGTGAACACAGATACGCAGTATTTT. V and J are TRBV28 and TRBJ2-3; TRBD2 matches 8 bases. V lost 6 bases, J lost 2 bases, and 19 bases stayed unmatched. The CDR3 is 19 residues long. Germline-derived CDR1 and CDR2 are MDHEN and SYDVKM.